These T cell receptor beta chains were read from a single sample in a study of T-cell reconstitution after alpha-beta-depleted transplantation in children. A single record per CDR3 protein comes from TCRdb applying MiXCR to the PCR reads. The table shows some 550,000 distinct CDR3 sequences, with 20% to 25% occurring only once. The sample here was PBMCs, mostly from graft donor cells, taken 360 days after TCRalphabeta/CD19-depleted stem cell transplant. Receptors were obtained from a boy less than two years old who had a stem cell transplant for acute myeloid leukemia, so the T cells may come from the graft donor. The CDR3 runs from the conserved cysteine through the conserved F or W. Fields, in order: CDR3 DNA, CDR3 protein, V gene, clone size, J gene, D gene. D genes are given only for firm matches. Clone size is given for some rows only: seen once, a few or many times, or a class if the clone is expanded.

DNA: TGCGCCAGCAGCCAAGCCCATCCCAACAGCCCGACATCCTACGAGCAGTACTTC; CDR3: CASSQAHPNSPTSYEQYF; V: TRBV4-1; size: .; J: TRBJ2-7; D: .
DNA: TGCGCCAGCAGCCCCAACGACAGGGGCAACACTGAAGCTTTCTTT; CDR3: CASSPNDRGNTEAFF; V: TRBV4-3; size: many; J: TRBJ1-1; D: TRBD1
DNA: TGTGCCAGCAGACGACAGGGGGCAGAGACCCAGTACTTC; CDR3: CASRRQGAETQYF; V: TRBV7-2; size: .; J: TRBJ2-5; D: TRBD1
DNA: TGTGCCAGCACCGCTAGCGGGAGCACAGATACGCAGTATTTT; CDR3: CASTASGSTDTQYF; V: TRBV12-3/TRBV12-4; size: few; J: TRBJ2-3; D: TRBD2
DNA: TGTGCCAGCAGCCGAAGAAACGGCCGGGGGGGGGAGCTGTTTTTT; CDR3: CASSRRNGRGGELFF; V: TRBV5-6; size: .; J: TRBJ2-2; D: .
DNA: TGCAGTGCGAGACCCGACATGACATATGGCTACACCTTC; CDR3: CSARPDMTYGYTF; V: TRBV20-1; size: .; J: TRBJ1-2; D: .
DNA: TGTGCCCCCCGAATTGGGGTTCGCAGGTATTTT; CDR3: CAPRIGVRRYF; V: TRBV6-1; size: many; J: TRBJ2-3; D: .
DNA: TGCGCCAGCAGCCAAGATTCGGGGGAGGGGAACACTGAAGCTTTCTTT; CDR3: CASSQDSGEGNTEAFF; V: TRBV4-3; size: few; J: TRBJ1-1; D: .
DNA: TGCGCCAGCAGCTTGCCTAGGGGACAGCTAGCAGATACGCAGTATTTT; CDR3: CASSLPRGQLADTQYF; V: TRBV5-1; size: many; J: TRBJ2-3; D: TRBD1
DNA: TGTGCCAGCAGTTCGGACAGGGGGGTCACAATTAATTCACCCCTCCACTTT; CDR3: CASSSDRGVTINSPLHF; V: TRBV6-5; size: many; J: TRBJ1-6; D: TRBD1
DNA: TGTGCCAGCAGTGCTCAGGCCCCCAGCGGGCAGTTCTTC; CDR3: CASSAQAPSGQFF; V: TRBV6-4; size: few; J: TRBJ2-1; D: .
DNA: TGTGCCAGCAGGTTCGACAGGGGAAGTGGCTACACCTTC; CDR3: CASRFDRGSGYTF; V: TRBV6-6; size: .; J: TRBJ1-2; D: TRBD1
DNA: TGTGCCAGCAGGGTAGACAACTACAATGAGCAGTTCTTC; CDR3: CASRVDNYNEQFF; V: TRBV2; size: few; J: TRBJ2-1; D: .
DNA: TGTGCTAGTGGTTTGGTAATTAAGTCGAATGAGCAGTTCTTC; CDR3: CASGLVIKSNEQFF; V: TRBV12-5; size: few; J: TRBJ2-1; D: .
DNA: TGTGCCAGCGGACCTTTTCAGGGGGTGGACGAGCAGTACTTC; CDR3: CASGPFQGVDEQYF; V: TRBV25-1; size: few; J: TRBJ2-7; D: TRBD1
DNA: TGTGCCAGCAGCTGGGGACCGGTCGGGTACAATGAGCAGTTCTTC; CDR3: CASSWGPVGYNEQFF; V: TRBV5-6; size: .; J: TRBJ2-1; D: .
DNA: TGCAGTGCTATAGGACTAGCGGGGGGGCCGGAGACCCAGTACTTC; CDR3: CSAIGLAGGPETQYF; V: TRBV20-1; size: .; J: TRBJ2-5; D: TRBD2
DNA: TGCGCCAGCAGCAGAACGGACAGGATATACACTGAAGCTTTCTTT; CDR3: CASSRTDRIYTEAFF; V: TRBV5-1; size: .; J: TRBJ1-1; D: TRBD1
DNA: TGTGCCAGCAGCTTAGCCGGGGGGCTGGGCTCTGAAGCTTTCTTT; CDR3: CASSLAGGLGSEAFF; V: TRBV7-2; size: .; J: TRBJ1-1; D: .
DNA: TGCGCCAGCAGCGGGCGAGCCCTCGAGCAGTACTTC; CDR3: CASSGRALEQYF; V: TRBV5-1; size: many; J: TRBJ2-7; D: .
DNA: TGTGCCACCCTGGACCCAGGGGGCGGGGAGCTGTTTTTT; CDR3: CATLDPGGGELFF; V: TRBV19; size: .; J: TRBJ2-2; D: TRBD1
DNA: TGTGCCAGCTCACCACGGTTTATGGACACAGATACGCAGTATTTT; CDR3: CASSPRFMDTDTQYF; V: TRBV18; size: .; J: TRBJ2-3; D: .
DNA: TGTGCCAGCTCAGGACTAGACTATGAGCAGTTCTTC; CDR3: CASSGLDYEQFF; V: TRBV18; size: .; J: TRBJ2-1; D: TRBD2
DNA: TGTGCCAGCAGCCCTACACTCCCGTGGGACAGGGGGTGGTATGAGCAGTTCTTC; CDR3: CASSPTLPWDRGWYEQFF; V: TRBV7-8; size: many; J: TRBJ2-1; D: TRBD1
DNA: TGCAGTGCTCCGACAGGGTTTAACTATGGCTACACCTTC; CDR3: CSAPTGFNYGYTF; V: TRBV20-1; size: .; J: TRBJ1-2; D: TRBD1
DNA: TGTGCCAGCAGCTTTAGAGCCCTTGGCTCTGGGGCCAACGTCCTGACTTTC; CDR3: CASSFRALGSGANVLTF; V: TRBV7-3; size: .; J: TRBJ2-6; D: .
DNA: TGTGCCAGTAGTTGGACCACCACTGAAGCTTTCTTT; CDR3: CASSWTTTEAFF; V: TRBV19; size: .; J: TRBJ1-1; D: .
DNA: TGTGCCAGCAGCTTGTGGACAGGGGATCAGCCCCAGCATTTT; CDR3: CASSLWTGDQPQHF; V: TRBV5-5; size: many; J: TRBJ1-5; D: TRBD1
DNA: TGTGCCAGCAGCAAAGGGGGCTCCCACGTTTTCAGGGTTTCTCGCACAGATACGCAGTATTTT; CDR3: CASSKGGSHVFRVSRTDTQYF; V: TRBV6-2/TRBV6-3; size: many; J: TRBJ2-3; D: TRBD1
DNA: TGTGCCAGCAGTTACGGGCGGGGGCCCCGGGATACGCAGTATTTT; CDR3: CASSYGRGPRDTQYF; V: TRBV6-5; size: .; J: TRBJ2-3; D: .
DNA: TGTGCCAGCAGTTACTCGTGGTCAGGGCGCAGGGAGACCCAGTACTTC; CDR3: CASSYSWSGRRETQYF; V: TRBV6-5; size: .; J: TRBJ2-5; D: .